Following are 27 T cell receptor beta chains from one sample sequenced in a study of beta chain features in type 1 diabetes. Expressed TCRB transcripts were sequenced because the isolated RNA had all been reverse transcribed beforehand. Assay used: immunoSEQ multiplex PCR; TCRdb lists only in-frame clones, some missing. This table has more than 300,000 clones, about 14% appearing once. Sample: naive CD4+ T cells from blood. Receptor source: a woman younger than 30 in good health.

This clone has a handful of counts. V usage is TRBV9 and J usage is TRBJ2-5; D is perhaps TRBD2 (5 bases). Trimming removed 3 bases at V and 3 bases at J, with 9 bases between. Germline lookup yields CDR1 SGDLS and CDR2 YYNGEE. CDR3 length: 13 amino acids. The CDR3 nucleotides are TGTGCCAGCAGCGGTGGAGCGGAAGAGACCCAGTACTTC. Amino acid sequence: CASSGGAEETQYF.

CDR3 coding DNA: TGTGCCAGCAGCTCTGTTAGACAGGAGCAGTACTTC. Its protein is CASSSVRQEQYF. The V gene is TRBV7-9, the J gene TRBJ2-7; possible D gene TRBD1, 5 bases. The germline CDR1 and CDR2 sequences are SEHNR and FQNEAQ (reference sequence). There are 12 residues in the CDR3. The V and J ends lost 4 bases and 7 bases respectively, with 11 bases between them.

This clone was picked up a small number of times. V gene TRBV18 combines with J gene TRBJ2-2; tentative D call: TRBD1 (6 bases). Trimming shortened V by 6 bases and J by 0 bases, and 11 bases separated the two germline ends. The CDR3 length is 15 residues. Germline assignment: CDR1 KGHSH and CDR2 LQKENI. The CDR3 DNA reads TGTGCCAGCTCTCCGGGACATACGAACACCGGGGAGCTGTTTTTT. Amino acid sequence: CASSPGHTNTGELFF. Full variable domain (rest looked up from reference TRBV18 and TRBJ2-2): NAGVMQNPRHLVRRRGQEARLRCSPMKGHSHVYWYRQLPEEGLKFMVYLQKENIIDESGMPKERFSAEFPKEGPSILRIQQVVRGDSAAYFCASSPGHTNTGELFFGEGSRLTVL.

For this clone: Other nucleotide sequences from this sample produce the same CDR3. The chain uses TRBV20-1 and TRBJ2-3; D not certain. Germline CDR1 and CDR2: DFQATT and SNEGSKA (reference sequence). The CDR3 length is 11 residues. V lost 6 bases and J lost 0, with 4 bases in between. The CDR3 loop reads CSASSTDTQYF. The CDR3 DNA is TGCAGTGCATCGAGCACAGATACGCAGTATTTT.

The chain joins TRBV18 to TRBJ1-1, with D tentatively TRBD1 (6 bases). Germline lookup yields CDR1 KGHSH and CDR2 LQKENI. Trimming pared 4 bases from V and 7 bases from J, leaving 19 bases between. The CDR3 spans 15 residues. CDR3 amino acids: CASSRRTAPLGEAFF. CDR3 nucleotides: TGTGCCAGCTCACGTAGGACAGCCCCCCTCGGTGAAGCTTTCTTT.

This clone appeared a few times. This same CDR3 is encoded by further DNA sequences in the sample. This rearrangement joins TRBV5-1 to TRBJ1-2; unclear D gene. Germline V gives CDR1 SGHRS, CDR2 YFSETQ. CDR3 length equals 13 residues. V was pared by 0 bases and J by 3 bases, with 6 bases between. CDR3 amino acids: CASSLDGDYGYTF. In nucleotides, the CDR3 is TGCGCCAGCAGCTTGGATGGAGACTATGGCTACACCTTC.

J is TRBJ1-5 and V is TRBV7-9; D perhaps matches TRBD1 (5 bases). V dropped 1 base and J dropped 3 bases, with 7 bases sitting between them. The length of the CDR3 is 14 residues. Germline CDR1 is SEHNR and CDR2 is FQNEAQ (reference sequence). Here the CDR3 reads CASSLGQFNQPQHF. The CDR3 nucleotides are TGTGCCAGCAGCTTAGGACAGTTCAATCAGCCCCAGCATTTT.

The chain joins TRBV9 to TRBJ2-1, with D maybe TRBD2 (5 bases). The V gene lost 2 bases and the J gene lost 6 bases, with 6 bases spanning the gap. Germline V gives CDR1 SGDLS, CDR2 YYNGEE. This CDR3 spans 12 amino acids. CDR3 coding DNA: TGTGCCAGCAGCGTGACTACCAATGAGCAGTTCTTC. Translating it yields CASSVTTNEQFF.

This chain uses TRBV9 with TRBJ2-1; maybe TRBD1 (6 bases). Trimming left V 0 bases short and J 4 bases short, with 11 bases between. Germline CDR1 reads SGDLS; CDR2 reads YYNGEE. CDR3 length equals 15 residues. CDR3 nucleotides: TGTGCCAGCAGCGTAGTAACAGGGTCGTACAATGAGCAGTTCTTC. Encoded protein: CASSVVTGSYNEQFF.

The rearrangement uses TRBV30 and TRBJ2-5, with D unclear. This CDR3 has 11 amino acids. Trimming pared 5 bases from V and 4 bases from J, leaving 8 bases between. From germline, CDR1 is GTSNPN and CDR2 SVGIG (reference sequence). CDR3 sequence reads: CAWAPRETQYF. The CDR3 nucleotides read TGTGCCTGGGCACCGCGAGAGACCCAGTACTTC.

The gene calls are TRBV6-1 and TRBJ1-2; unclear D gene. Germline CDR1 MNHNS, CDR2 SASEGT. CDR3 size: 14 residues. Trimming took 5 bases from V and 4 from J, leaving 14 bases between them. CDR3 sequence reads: CASSSGAIFYGYTF. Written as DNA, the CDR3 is TGTGCCAGCAGTTCCGGAGCTATCTTCTATGGCTACACCTTC.

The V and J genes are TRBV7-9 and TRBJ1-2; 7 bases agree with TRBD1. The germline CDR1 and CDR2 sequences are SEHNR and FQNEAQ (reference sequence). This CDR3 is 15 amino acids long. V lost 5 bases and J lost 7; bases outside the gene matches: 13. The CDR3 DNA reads TGTGCCAGCAGCCCCGGCTTGGGGGACAGCAGTGGCTACACCTTC. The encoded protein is CASSPGLGDSSGYTF.

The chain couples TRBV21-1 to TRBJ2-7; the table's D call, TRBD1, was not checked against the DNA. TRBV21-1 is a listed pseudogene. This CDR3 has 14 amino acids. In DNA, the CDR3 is TGTGCCAGCAGCCGGACAGGGGGCTCCTACGAGCAGTACTTC. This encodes CASSRTGGSYEQYF.

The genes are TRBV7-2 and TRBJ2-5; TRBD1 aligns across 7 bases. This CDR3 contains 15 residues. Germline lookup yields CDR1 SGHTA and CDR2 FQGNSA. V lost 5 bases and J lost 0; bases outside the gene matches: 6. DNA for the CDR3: TGTGCCAGCAGCCCCCAACAGGGGCACCAAGAGACCCAGTACTTC. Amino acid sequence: CASSPQQGHQETQYF. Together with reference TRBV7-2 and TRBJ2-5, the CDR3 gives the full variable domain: GAGVSQSPSNKVTEKGKDVELRCDPISGHTALYWYRQSLGQGLEFLIYFQGNSAPDKSGLPSDRFSAERTGGSVSTLTIQRTQQEDSAVYLCASSPQQGHQETQYFGPGTRLLVL.

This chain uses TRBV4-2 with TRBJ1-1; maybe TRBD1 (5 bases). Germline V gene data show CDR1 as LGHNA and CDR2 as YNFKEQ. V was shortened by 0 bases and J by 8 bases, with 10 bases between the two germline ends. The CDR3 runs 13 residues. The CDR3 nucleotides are TGTGCCAGCAGCCAAGAGGCCAGGGTGGAAGCTTTCTTT. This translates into CASSQEARVEAFF.

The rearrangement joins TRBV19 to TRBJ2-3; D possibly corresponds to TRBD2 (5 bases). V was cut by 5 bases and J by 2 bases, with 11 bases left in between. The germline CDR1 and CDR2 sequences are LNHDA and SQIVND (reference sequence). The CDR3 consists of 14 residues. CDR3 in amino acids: CASSAGEFTDTQYF. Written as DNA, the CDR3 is TGTGCCAGTAGTGCCGGGGAGTTCACAGATACGCAGTATTTT.

Written as DNA, the CDR3 is TGTGCCAGCAGTGAGAGAGGGGGGGGAAGTGAGCAGTTCTTC. Protein product: CASSERGGGSEQFF. V and J are TRBV2 and TRBJ2-1; perhaps TRBD2 as D (7 bases). Between the trimmed V and J ends, which lost 3 bases and 9 bases, there was a span of 15 bases. CDR3 length equals 14 residues. Per the germline V gene, CDR1 is SNHLY and CDR2 is FYNNEI.

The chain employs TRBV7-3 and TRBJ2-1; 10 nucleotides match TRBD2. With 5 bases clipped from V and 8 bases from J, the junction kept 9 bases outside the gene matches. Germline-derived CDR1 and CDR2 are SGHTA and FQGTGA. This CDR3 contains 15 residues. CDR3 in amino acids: CASSRTSGQYHEQFF. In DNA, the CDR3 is TGTGCCAGCAGCCGGACTAGCGGTCAGTACCATGAGCAGTTCTTC.

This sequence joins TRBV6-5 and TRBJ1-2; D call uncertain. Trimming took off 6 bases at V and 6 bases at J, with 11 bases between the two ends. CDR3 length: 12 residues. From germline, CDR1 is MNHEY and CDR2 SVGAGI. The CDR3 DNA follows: TGTGCCAGCAGCCAGAGGCGTGATGGCTACACCTTC. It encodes CASSQRRDGYTF.

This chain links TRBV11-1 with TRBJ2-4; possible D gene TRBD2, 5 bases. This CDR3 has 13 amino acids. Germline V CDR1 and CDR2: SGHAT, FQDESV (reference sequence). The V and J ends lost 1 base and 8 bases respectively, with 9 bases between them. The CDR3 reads CASSLGVEDIQYF. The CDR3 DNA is TGTGCCAGCAGCTTAGGTGTGGAGGACATTCAGTACTTC.

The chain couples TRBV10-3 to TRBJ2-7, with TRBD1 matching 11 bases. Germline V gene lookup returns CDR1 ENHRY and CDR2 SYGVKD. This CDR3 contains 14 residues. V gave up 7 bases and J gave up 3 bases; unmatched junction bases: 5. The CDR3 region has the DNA TGTGCCATCACTGCCGGGACAGGGGGCTACGAGCAGTACTTC. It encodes CAITAGTGGYEQYF.

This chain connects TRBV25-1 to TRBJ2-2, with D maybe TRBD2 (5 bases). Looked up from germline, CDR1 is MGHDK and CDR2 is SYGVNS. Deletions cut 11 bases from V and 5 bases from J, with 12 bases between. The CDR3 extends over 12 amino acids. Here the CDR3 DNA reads TGTGCCCACTCCGGGGTTACCGGGGAGCTGTTTTTT. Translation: CAHSGVTGELFF.

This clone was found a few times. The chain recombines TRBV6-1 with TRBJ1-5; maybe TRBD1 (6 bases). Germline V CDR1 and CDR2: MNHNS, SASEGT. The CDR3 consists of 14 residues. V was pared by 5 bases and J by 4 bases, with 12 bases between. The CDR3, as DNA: TGTGCCAGCAGTACCGGGACACCAAATCAGCCCCAGCATTTT. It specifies CASSTGTPNQPQHF.

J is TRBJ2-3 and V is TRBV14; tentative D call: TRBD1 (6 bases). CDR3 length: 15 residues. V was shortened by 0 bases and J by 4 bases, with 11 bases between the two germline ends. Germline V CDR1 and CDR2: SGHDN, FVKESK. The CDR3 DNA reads TGTGCCAGCAGCCAAGACAGGGGAGCTGCAGATACGCAGTATTTT. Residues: CASSQDRGAADTQYF. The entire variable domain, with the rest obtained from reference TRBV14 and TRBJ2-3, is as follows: EAGVTQFPSHSVIEKGQTVTLRCDPISGHDNLYWYRRVMGKEIKFLLHFVKESKQDESGMPNNRFLAERTGGTYSTLKVQPAELEDSGVYFCASSQDRGAADTQYFGPGTRLTVL.

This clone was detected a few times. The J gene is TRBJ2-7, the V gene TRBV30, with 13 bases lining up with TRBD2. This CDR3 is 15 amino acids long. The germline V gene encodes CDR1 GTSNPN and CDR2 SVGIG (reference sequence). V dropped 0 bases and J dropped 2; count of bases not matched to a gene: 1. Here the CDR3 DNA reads TGTGCCTGGAGTGTACTAGCGGGAGGGCCCTACGAGCAGTACTTC. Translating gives CAWSVLAGGPYEQYF. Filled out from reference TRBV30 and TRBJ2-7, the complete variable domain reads SQTIHQWPATLVQPVGSPLSLECTVEGTSNPNLYWYRQAAGRGLQLLFYSVGIGQISSEVPQNLSASRPQDRQFILSSKKLLLSDSGFYLCAWSVLAGGPYEQYFGPGTRLTVT.

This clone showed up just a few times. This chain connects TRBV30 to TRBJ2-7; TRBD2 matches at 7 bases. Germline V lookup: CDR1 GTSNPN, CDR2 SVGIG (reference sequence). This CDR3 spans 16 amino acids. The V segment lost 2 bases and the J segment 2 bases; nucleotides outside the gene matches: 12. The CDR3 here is CAWSRLGGSVPYEQYF. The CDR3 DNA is TGTGCCTGGAGTCGCCTGGGGGGGTCCGTTCCCTACGAGCAGTACTTC. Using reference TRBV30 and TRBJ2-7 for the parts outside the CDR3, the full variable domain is SQTIHQWPATLVQPVGSPLSLECTVEGTSNPNLYWYRQAAGRGLQLLFYSVGIGQISSEVPQNLSASRPQDRQFILSSKKLLLSDSGFYLCAWSRLGGSVPYEQYFGPGTRLTVT.

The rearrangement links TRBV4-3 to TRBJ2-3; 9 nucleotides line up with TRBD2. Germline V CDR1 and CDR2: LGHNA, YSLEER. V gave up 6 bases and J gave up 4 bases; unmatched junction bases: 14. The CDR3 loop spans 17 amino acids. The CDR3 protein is CASSSARLVAGADTQYF. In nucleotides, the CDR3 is TGCGCCAGCAGTTCGGCCCGTTTGGTAGCGGGAGCAGATACGCAGTATTTT.